A selection of T cell receptor beta chains follows, all from one sample in a study of control samples from healthy donors and cancer patients. Only in-frame clones appear in the TCRdb table, and some are missing; sequencing was by immunoSEQ multiplex PCR. Seen here are around 96,000 clones, approximately 95% observed once, and the top ten hold 8%. The sequencing input was blood. These TCRs come from a man aged 18 to 29 in good health. Each CDR3 is given with its conserved first and last residue. Each record gives: J gene, D gene, clone size, V gene, CDR3 DNA, CDR3 protein. D genes are given only for firm matches. Clone size is shown for a subset of rows, as once, few, many or a class of expanded clone.

>TRBJ2-7|TRBD2|few|TRBV5-1
TGCGCCAGCAGCTTGGACCACTTTGCGTACTCCGGGACTAGCGGGTTCTACGAGCAGTACTTC
CASSLDHFAYSGTSGFYEQYF
>TRBJ2-5|.|.|TRBV24-1
TGTGCCACCAGTCTCGGGGGCCAAGAGACCCAGTACTTC
CATSLGGQETQYF
>TRBJ1-3|TRBD1|.|TRBV27
TGTGCCAGCAGACCGACAGGGGGTTCTGGAAACACCATATATTTT
CASRPTGGSGNTIYF
>TRBJ2-3|.|once|TRBV2
TGTGCCACCAAGACAGCTTCTAGCACAGATACGCAGTATTTT
CATKTASSTDTQYF
>TRBJ1-2|.|.|TRBV11-2
TGTGCCAGCAGCTTAGATCGTACAGACTATGGCTACACCTTC
CASSLDRTDYGYTF
>TRBJ2-7|TRBD1|.|TRBV6-5
TGTGCCAGCAGTTACGGACAGGGGGGCTACGAGCAGTACTTC
CASSYGQGGYEQYF
>TRBJ2-7|.|.|TRBV29-1
TGCAGCGTTACCACAGGGACCTACGAGCAGTACTTC
CSVTTGTYEQYF
>TRBJ1-1|.|.|TRBV6-1
TGTGCCAGCAGTGAATTCCGGACACTGAACACTGAAGCTTTCTTT
CASSEFRTLNTEAFF
>TRBJ2-1|TRBD2|once|TRBV27
TGTGCCAGCAGTTTATCGTTTTCTAGCGGGGGGGTGAACAATGAGCAGTTCTTC
CASSLSFSSGGVNNEQFF
>TRBJ2-1|.|.|TRBV2
TGTGCCAGCTCTATAGGGATCGACTACAATGAGCAGTTCTTC
CASSIGIDYNEQFF
>TRBJ2-3|TRBD2|.|TRBV7-2
TGTGCCAGCAGCGGGACTAGCGGGAGGGCCGAGGGCACAGATACGCAGTATTTT
CASSGTSGRAEGTDTQYF
>TRBJ2-3|TRBD2|.|TRBV13
TGTGCCAGCAGCCTCTGGGAAGCGGGGAGCACAGATACGCAGTATTTT
CASSLWEAGSTDTQYF
>TRBJ2-7|.|.|TRBV5-1
TGCGCCAGCAGCTTGGAGCCGACAGAAAATTCCTACGAGCAGTACTTC
CASSLEPTENSYEQYF
>TRBJ1-1|.|.|TRBV4-3
TGCGCCAGCAGCCAAATCCACAGGGCGCAGAACACTGAAGCTTTCTTT
CASSQIHRAQNTEAFF
>TRBJ1-5|.|.|TRBV7-2
TGTGCCAGCAGCTTTCAAGGGGGCAATCAGCCCCAGCATTTT
CASSFQGGNQPQHF
>TRBJ2-5|.|once|TRBV6-5
TGTGCCAGCAGCCGCCAGAGATCTGAGACCCAGTACTTC
CASSRQRSETQYF
>TRBJ2-5|.|.|TRBV6-5
TGTGCCAGCACACTAGTGAGACAGAAGGAAGAGACCCAGTACTTC
CASTLVRQKEETQYF
>TRBJ2-6|.|.|TRBV18
TGTGCCAGCTCACCCTACAGGAGTAGTACCAACGTCCTGACTTTC
CASSPYRSSTNVLTF
>TRBJ1-2|.|.|TRBV2
TGTGCCAGCAGTGATAGTAACTCCTATGGCTACACCTTC
CASSDSNSYGYTF
>TRBJ1-2|.|.|TRBV27
TGTGCCAGCAGTATGGGGGGGGCAGGAAAATATGGCTACACCTTC
CASSMGGAGKYGYTF
>TRBJ1-1|.|.|TRBV30
TGTGCCTGGAACCCTCCCGGGACCCAAGCTTTCTTT
CAWNPPGTQAFF
>TRBJ1-1|TRBD1|.|TRBV20-1
TGCAGTGCCGCCAGGGGGACTGAAGCTTTCTTT
CSAARGTEAFF
>TRBJ2-7|.|.|TRBV15
TGTGCCACCAGCAGAGTTCAGGGATCCTACGAGCAGTACTTC
CATSRVQGSYEQYF
>TRBJ1-1|.|.|TRBV4-1
TGCGCCAGCAGCCAAAATACACTTAACACTGAAGCTTTCTTT
CASSQNTLNTEAFF
>TRBJ1-1|.|once|TRBV7-2
TGTGCCAGCAGCTTAGACCGGACTACTGAAGCTTTCTTT
CASSLDRTTEAFF
>TRBJ1-3|.|.|TRBV7-2
TGTGCCAGCAGCTTAGCCAGGGATGGAAACACCATATATTTT
CASSLARDGNTIYF